Described below is a single T cell receptor beta chain sequence and its context. This sample was taken from a study of blood T cell repertoires in COVID-19. Study details: Samples taken during acute and convalescent COVID-19 were collected in the United States, Italy and Spain. T cells, B-cell-depleted T cells, or PBMCs supplied cDNA or gDNA.

Germline CDR1 reads MNHEY; CDR2 reads SMNVEV (reference sequence). This CDR3 spans 15 amino acids. With V trimmed by 5 bases and J by 8 bases, 7 bases remained unmatched. Per the original methods: Amplifying reference gene primers gave estimates of nucleated cell counts. Clones were sequenced by immunoSEQ multiplex PCR, and TCRdb holds only the in-frame ones, with some missing. The V and J calls and clone size come from that table; D and trimming were worked out from the DNA. The sample has about 73,000 clones; approximately 83% are singletons. Sequencing was performed on peripheral blood. The chain has TRBV27 and TRBJ2-2; 11 positions match TRBD1. The sequence came from a woman in her sixties or seventies with acute or convalescent COVID-19. In DNA, the CDR3 is TGTGCCAGCAGTCCGGGACAGGGGGGTGGTGGGGAGCTGTTTTTT. Amino acid sequence: CASSPGQGGGGELFF.